These 22 T cell receptor beta chains came from one sample sequenced in a study of radiotherapy plus CTLA-4 blockade in lung cancer. Sequencing used immunoSEQ multiplex PCR; TCRdb keeps in-frame clones, though not all of them. The repertoire holds about 68,000 clones, with around 80% as singletons. This specimen consisted of peripheral blood, obtained from a patient treated with radiotherapy plus ipilimumab. The receptors were sampled from a human donor with non-small cell lung cancer who had a complete response to radiotherapy plus ipilimumab.

J is TRBJ2-7 and V is TRBV10-3; D tentatively fits TRBD1 or TRBD2 (5 bases each). CDR1 and CDR2 (germline): ENHRY, SYGVKD. This CDR3 is built from 14 residues. V gave up 5 bases and J gave up 3 bases, with 14 bases separating them. This CDR3 is CAISTGTAVYEQYF. In DNA form, the CDR3 reads TGTGCCATCAGTACCGGGACGGCAGTCTACGAGCAGTACTTC.

This clone was counted between two and nine times. J is TRBJ1-3 and V is TRBV11-3; 9 bases match TRBD1. The germline gives CDR1 SGHNT, CDR2 YENEEA. J lost 4 bases, V lost 5 bases, and 6 bases had no gene match. This CDR3 contains 15 residues. CDR3 sequence: CASSARTGDGNTIYF. CDR3 nucleotides: TGTGCCAGCAGCGCGAGGACAGGGGACGGAAACACCATATATTTT.

This clone was observed a single time. The DNA for the CDR3 is TGTGCCAGCAGTTACCAAGGGACAGGGGGAGGCGAGCAGTACTTC. This codes for CASSYQGTGGGEQYF. This chain joins TRBV6-5 and TRBJ2-7, with TRBD1 matching 11 bases. The CDR3 totals 15 residues. The germline V gene encodes CDR1 MNHEY and CDR2 SVGAGI. After removal of 2 bases from V and 6 bases from J, the junction contained 6 bases not matched to a gene.

This sequence joins TRBV5-8 and TRBJ2-6; TRBD1 agrees at 7 bases. The junction had 3 bases not matched to a gene; V was cut back by 5 bases and J by 1 base. Germline CDR1 is SGHTS and CDR2 is YDEGEE. The CDR3 spans 15 residues. CDR3 bases: TGTGCCAGCAGATCGGGACAGTCTGGGGCCAACGTCCTGACTTTC. It specifies CASRSGQSGANVLTF. Filled out from reference TRBV5-8 and TRBJ2-6, the complete variable domain reads EAGVTQSPTHLIKTRGQQATLRCSPISGHTSVYWYQQALGLGLQFLLWYDEGEERNRGNFPPRFSGRQFPNYSSELNVNALELEDSALYLCASRSGQSGANVLTFGAGSRLTVL.

This sequence joins TRBV2 and TRBJ1-2; D is uncertain. V lost 3 bases and J lost 4, with 9 bases in between. Germline V CDR1 and CDR2: SNHLY, FYNNEI. The CDR3 consists of 13 residues. This CDR3 is CASSDRPSYGYTF. The CDR3 nucleotides are TGTGCCAGCAGTGACAGACCTAGCTATGGCTACACCTTC.

This chain joins TRBV30 and TRBJ2-7; 9 nucleotides agree with TRBD1. The germline V gene has CDR1 GTSNPN and CDR2 SVGIG (reference sequence). V lost 5 bases to trimming and J lost 1 base; unmatched junction nucleotides: 18. The CDR3 is made up of 18 amino acids. The CDR3 coding sequence is TGTGCCTGGGCCCCCGGACAGGGGATCTTTAGCGGGTCCTACGAGCAGTACTTC. Residues: CAWAPGQGIFSGSYEQYF.

This chain uses TRBV25-1 with TRBJ1-1; D might be TRBD1 (5 bases). The CDR3 is made up of 15 amino acids. Germline lookup yields CDR1 MGHDK and CDR2 SYGVNS. V gave up 6 bases and J gave up 4 bases, with 18 bases separating them. The CDR3 sequence is CASSKDSFVGTEAFF. The CDR3 DNA follows: TGTGCCAGCAGCAAAGACAGTTTTGTGGGCACTGAAGCTTTCTTT.

This clone was seen repeatedly, ten times or more. The rearrangement uses TRBV5-1 and TRBJ2-7; 8 nucleotides align to TRBD1. The junction had 5 bases not matched to a gene; V was cut back by 5 bases and J by 1 base. The CDR3 has 14 amino acids. The germline V gene encodes CDR1 SGHRS and CDR2 YFSETQ. This CDR3 reads CASSTGGISYEQYF. CDR3 in DNA: TGCGCCAGCAGTACAGGGGGAATTTCCTACGAGCAGTACTTC. Together with reference TRBV5-1 and TRBJ2-7, the CDR3 gives the full variable domain: KAGVTQTPRYLIKTRGQQVTLSCSPISGHRSVSWYQQTPGQGLQFLFEYFSETQRNKGNFPGRFSGRQFSNSRSEMNVSTLELGDSALYLCASSTGGISYEQYFGPGTRLTVT.

V usage is TRBV18 and J usage is TRBJ2-3, with TRBD2 matching over 7 bases. The CDR3 loop spans 14 amino acids. V shed 4 bases and J 5 bases; nucleotides not matched to a gene: 6. Looked up from germline, CDR1 is KGHSH and CDR2 is LQKENI. In DNA, the CDR3 is TGTGCCAGCTCACGTTCGGGGAGGGGAGATACGCAGTATTTT. Translation gives CASSRSGRGDTQYF.

The genes are TRBV6-5 and TRBJ1-1; no definite D call. This CDR3 spans 12 amino acids. Germline CDR1 is MNHEY and CDR2 is SVGAGI. The V end lost 7 bases, the J end lost 8 bases, and 14 bases lay between the germline ends. The DNA of the CDR3 is TGTGCCAGCAACGGACGCGCGGCGGAAGCTTTCTTT. It translates to CASNGRAAEAFF.

V is TRBV25-1 and J is TRBJ1-2; 9 bases are shared with TRBD1. This CDR3 spans 13 amino acids. Germline loops: CDR1 MGHDK, CDR2 SYGVNS. V was pared by 4 bases and J by 12 bases, with 9 bases of the junction left unmatched. CDR3: CASSAGTGLLNTF. The CDR3 DNA is TGTGCCAGCAGTGCTGGGACAGGGTTGTTGAACACCTTC.

The rearrangement links TRBV28 to TRBJ1-1; no reliable D call. Trimming took 6 bases from V and 4 from J, leaving 12 bases between them. CDR1 MDHEN and CDR2 SYDVKM come from the germline V gene. CDR3 length: 13 amino acids. CDR3 protein: CASRVGGLTEAFF. The DNA for the CDR3 is TGTGCCAGCAGGGTCGGAGGGCTCACTGAAGCTTTCTTT.

The CDR3 protein is CASSGTSYNEQFF. The CDR3 bases are TGTGCCAGCAGTGGAACCTCCTACAATGAGCAGTTCTTC. This rearrangement joins TRBV6-1 to TRBJ2-1; D ambiguous. The CDR3 has 13 residues. V shed 4 bases and J shed 0 bases, with 4 bases lying between them. The germline CDR1 and CDR2 sequences are MNHNS and SASEGT.

The chain recombines TRBV4-3 with TRBJ2-5, with 11 positions matching TRBD2. This CDR3 is built from 19 residues. Germline loops: CDR1 LGHNA, CDR2 YSLEER. V lost 0 bases to trimming and J lost 5 bases; unmatched junction nucleotides: 14. This CDR3 is CASSQDWVAGGRGRETQYF. The CDR3 DNA follows: TGCGCCAGCAGCCAAGATTGGGTAGCGGGAGGGCGGGGTAGGGAGACCCAGTACTTC.

V gene TRBV7-2 combines with J gene TRBJ1-5; TRBD1 might be the D (5 bases). V gave up 2 bases and J gave up 0 bases, with 8 bases separating them. The CDR3 is made up of 15 amino acids. The V gene's germline CDR1 is SGHTA and CDR2 FQGNSA. CDR3 in DNA: TGTGCCAGCAGCTTACAGGGATATAGCAATCAGCCCCAGCATTTT. Encoded protein: CASSLQGYSNQPQHF.

The genes are TRBV18 and TRBJ2-6; D is perhaps TRBD1 or TRBD2 (6 bases each). This CDR3 contains 18 residues. Germline loops: CDR1 KGHSH, CDR2 LQKENI. V was cut by 3 bases and J by 0 bases, with 15 bases left in between. The CDR3 protein is CASSPRDKMNSGANVLTF. The CDR3 coding sequence is TGTGCCAGCTCACCGCGGGACAAAATGAACTCTGGGGCCAACGTCCTGACTTTC.

The chain couples TRBV11-2 to TRBJ2-5, with D tentatively TRBD2 (7 bases). Germline CDR1 is SGHAT and CDR2 is FQNNGV. The CDR3 has 14 residues. The V gene lost 4 bases and the J gene lost 4 bases, with 13 bases spanning the gap. Here the CDR3 reads CASSWGGRPETQYF. The CDR3 nucleotides read TGTGCCAGCAGCTGGGGGGGGCGTCCAGAGACCCAGTACTTC. Complete variable domain (other parts from reference TRBV11-2 and TRBJ2-5): EAGVAQSPRYKIIEKRQSVAFWCNPISGHATLYWYQQILGQGPKLLIQFQNNGVVDDSQLPKDRFSAERLKGVDSTLKIQPAKLEDSAVYLCASSWGGRPETQYFGPGTRLLVL.

Here the CDR3 reads CASSYGPTDEKLFF. The CDR3 nucleotides are TGTGCCAGCAGTTATGGTCCAACGGATGAAAAACTGTTTTTT. The chain recombines TRBV6-5 with TRBJ1-4, with D unresolved. The CDR3 is 14 residues long. The germline V gene encodes CDR1 MNHEY and CDR2 SVGAGI. V lost 3 bases and J lost 6, with 11 bases in between.

The V call is TRBV19, the J call TRBJ1-2; D is unclear. This CDR3 has 13 residues. The germline V gene has CDR1 LNHDA and CDR2 SQIVND (reference sequence). V lost 3 bases to trimming and J lost 4 bases, with 9 bases between them. CDR3 DNA sequence: TGTGCCAGTAGTATTGGTCTAATCTATGGCTACACCTTC. It codes for CASSIGLIYGYTF.

The chain is built from TRBV9 and TRBJ1-3; D gene ambiguous. Germline CDR1 SGDLS, CDR2 YYNGEE. Deletions cut 0 bases from V and 0 bases from J, with 10 bases between. This CDR3 has 16 amino acids. Here the CDR3 reads CASSVEGSYSGNTIYF. CDR3 coding DNA: TGTGCCAGCAGCGTAGAAGGCAGCTACTCTGGAAACACCATATATTTT.

The V and J genes are TRBV7-2 and TRBJ1-3, with D perhaps matching TRBD1 (5 bases). Per the germline V gene, CDR1 is SGHTA and CDR2 is FQGNSA. This CDR3 spans 12 amino acids. V shed 5 bases and J shed 5 bases, with 7 bases lying between them. CDR3 protein: CASSQDRNTIYF. The CDR3 DNA reads TGTGCCAGCAGCCAGGACAGAAACACCATATATTTT.

This chain uses TRBV7-2 with TRBJ2-3; D is possibly TRBD1 (5 bases). Trimming shortened V by 4 bases and J by 1 base, and 24 bases separated the two germline ends. The germline CDR1 and CDR2 sequences are SGHTA and FQGNSA. The CDR3 has 19 residues. The CDR3 sequence is CASSSPPGGAVLRTDTQYF. The CDR3 DNA is TGTGCCAGCAGCTCCCCGCCAGGTGGGGCGGTTCTCCGCACAGATACGCAGTATTTT. The whole variable domain, remainder taken from reference TRBV7-2 and TRBJ2-3, is GAGVSQSPSNKVTEKGKDVELRCDPISGHTALYWYRQSLGQGLEFLIYFQGNSAPDKSGLPSDRFSAERTGGSVSTLTIQRTQQEDSAVYLCASSSPPGGAVLRTDTQYFGPGTRLTVL.